A selection of T cell receptor beta chains follows, all from one sample in a study of cytomegalovirus exposure and HLA in healthy donors. TCRdb keeps only in-frame clones here, not all; method: immunoSEQ multiplex PCR. Among roughly 180,000 clones listed, 84% were seen once. The sample comprised PBMCs. The receptors originated from a man aged 18 to 29 in good health and CMV-seropositive. The CDR3 runs from the conserved cysteine through the conserved F or W.

J gene | V gene | CDR3 protein
TRBJ1-1 | TRBV28 | CASRFTGGNTEAFF
TRBJ1-3 | TRBV4-3 | CASSQVAGTGAGNTIYF
TRBJ1-1 | TRBV7-8 | CASSFQSTAWSTEAFF
TRBJ2-2 | TRBV9 | CASSLSTGELFF
TRBJ2-3 | TRBV5-1 | CASSLGLAADTQYF
TRBJ2-7 | TRBV5-1 | CASSTGAYEQYF
TRBJ2-7 | TRBV19 | CASSGRLSGYEEQYF
TRBJ2-1 | TRBV9 | CASSASGSPYNEQFF
TRBJ1-1 | TRBV5-1 | CASSFDRGREAFF
TRBJ2-1 | TRBV7-2 | CASTYRGRSPYNEQFF
TRBJ2-7 | TRBV5-5 | CASSFAQGAYEQYF
TRBJ2-7 | TRBV7-8 | CASSPLQGTVQYF
TRBJ1-4 | TRBV28 | CASSQGGQGWGTNEKLFF
TRBJ1-1 | TRBV6-6 | CASRPQQGTGTEAFF
TRBJ2-1 | TRBV9 | CASSYGSSYNEQFF
TRBJ1-5 | TRBV19 | CASTTTGFNQPQHF
TRBJ1-4 | TRBV19 | CASMDRVREKLFF
TRBJ1-1 | TRBV6-1 | CASDLERMTEAFF
TRBJ1-5 | TRBV19 | CASSTPGQGGNQPQHF
TRBJ2-3 | TRBV28 | CASSSQTDTQYF
TRBJ2-1 | TRBV29-1 | CSVDRLAGVNSNEQFF
TRBJ2-7 | TRBV2 | CASSEAPGLKRGEQYF
TRBJ2-5 | TRBV5-1 | CASSWSGAGEGTQYF
TRBJ2-5 | TRBV6-1 | CASSGTEETQYF
TRBJ2-7 | TRBV6-1 | CASSGGLAGSYEQYF
TRBJ2-7 | TRBV30 | CAWSRGRPVDEQYF
TRBJ2-1 | TRBV9 | CASIPIAGDRYPEQFF
TRBJ1-5 | TRBV19 | CASSIAWGREGNQPQHF